Following are 26 T cell receptor beta chains from one sample sequenced in a study of T cell responses to AZD1222 COVID-19 vaccine listed by TCRdb under 2021. Preparation of the library involved the immunoSEQ multiplex PCR assay. TCRdb took over this immuneACCESS table, retaining in-frame rearrangements with V and J assigned. Such tables are incomplete; in checked studies, under half of the missing clones stem from an unresolved V gene, and the remainder is unexplained. This sample has approximately 120,000 clones in its table, and about 88% of those were observed once. Of the sample, about 27% is held by the ten largest clones. Per the publication, the time point label means: baseline before first vaccination. The specimen comprised peripheral blood, sampled on day 0 of AZD1222 vaccination. Source of these receptors: an adult in good health.

The rearrangement uses TRBV25-1 and TRBJ1-2; the D is unclear. This CDR3 region has 14 residues. Germline loops: CDR1 MGHDK, CDR2 SYGVNS. V lost 2 bases and J lost 5, with 12 bases in between. The CDR3, as DNA: TGTGCCAGCAGTGAAGGGTTACAGACTTATGGCTACACCTTC. Its protein product is CASSEGLQTYGYTF.

This clone was seen many times. This CDR3 is also generated by other DNA sequences in the sample. The genes are TRBV9 and TRBJ2-5, with 12 bases matching TRBD2. The V gene's germline CDR1 is SGDLS and CDR2 YYNGEE. V lost 0 bases, J lost 5 bases, and 11 bases stayed unmatched. The length of the CDR3 is 18 residues. CDR3 sequence reads: CASSVGRRLAGEGETQYF. CDR3 DNA: TGTGCCAGCAGCGTAGGTAGACGACTAGCGGGAGAAGGGGAGACCCAGTACTTC.

This clone was recorded only once. The chain combines TRBV12-3 or TRBV12-4 with TRBJ1-1, with 7 bases fitting TRBD1. The CDR3 covers 12 residues. V was pared by 5 bases and J by 7 bases, with 4 bases of the junction left unmatched. The CDR3 protein is CASSRRGSEAFF. The CDR3 nucleotides are TGTGCCAGCAGTCGCAGGGGGAGTGAAGCTTTCTTT.

This clone came up once. This rearrangement joins TRBV18 to TRBJ2-3; 11 nucleotides line up with TRBD1. CDR3 length: 17 amino acids. Losses at the gene ends were 4 bases for V and 3 bases for J; bases not matched to a gene: 9. Germline V gene lookup returns CDR1 KGHSH and CDR2 LQKENI. The CDR3 DNA sequence: TGTGCCAGCTCACAAACCCGGGGACAGGGGGTTACAGATACGCAGTATTTT. Its translation is CASSQTRGQGVTDTQYF.

This chain links TRBV3-1 (or the pseudogene TRBV3-2) with TRBJ1-4; the match to TRBD1 covers 12 bases. J was trimmed by 7 bases and V by 6 bases; bases with no gene match: 3. Looked up from germline, CDR1 is LGHDT and CDR2 is YNNKEL (reference sequence). The CDR3 spans 14 residues. CDR3: CASRAGQGAEKLFF. The CDR3 DNA follows: TGTGCCAGCAGGGCGGGACAGGGGGCTGAAAAACTGTTTTTT.

The rearrangement uses TRBV2 and TRBJ1-6; TRBD1 agrees at 8 bases. Trimming at V came to 0 bases and at J to 5 bases, leaving 9 bases not matched to a gene. CDR1 SNHLY and CDR2 FYNNEI come from the germline V gene. The length of the CDR3 is 18 residues. CDR3 nucleotides: TGTGCCAGCAGTGAAGCCGGACAGGGCCCATCAGATAATTCACCCCTCCACTTT. It codes for CASSEAGQGPSDNSPLHF.

V and J are TRBV5-4 and TRBJ1-6; the D is unclear. Germline assignment: CDR1 SGHNT and CDR2 YYREEE (reference sequence). V was clipped by 0 bases and J by 6 bases, with 7 bases between them. The CDR3 is 14 residues long. This CDR3 reads CASSLEQLNSPLHF. The CDR3 DNA is TGTGCCAGCAGCTTGGAACAGCTTAATTCACCCCTCCACTTT.

The chain recombines TRBV5-1 with TRBJ2-1; tentatively, D is TRBD1 or TRBD2 (5 bases each). Germline values: CDR1 SGHRS, CDR2 YFSETQ. Trimming cost V 0 bases and J 5 bases, with 9 bases left between them. The CDR3 spans 14 residues. Here the CDR3 reads CASSLGDDHNEQFF. The CDR3 DNA reads TGCGCCAGCAGCTTGGGGGACGACCACAATGAGCAGTTCTTC.

This clone was seen once. The CDR3 sequence is CSVGDTNTEAFF. The DNA of the CDR3 is TGCAGCGTCGGTGACACGAACACTGAAGCTTTCTTT. V gene TRBV29-1 combines with J gene TRBJ1-1, with D unclear. This CDR3 contains 12 residues. Trimming stripped 6 bases from V and 1 base from J, with 9 bases between. The germline CDR1 and CDR2 sequences are SQVTM and ANQGSEA.

The V gene is TRBV6-5, the J gene TRBJ1-2; 8 nucleotides line up with TRBD1. CDR1 MNHEY and CDR2 SVGAGI come from the germline V gene. The CDR3 has 13 amino acids. The ends lost 0 bases at V and 8 bases at J; junction bases unmatched: 2. This chain's CDR3 is CASSYSDRDGYTF. The CDR3 bases are TGTGCCAGCAGTTACTCGGACAGGGACGGCTACACCTTC.

The V call is TRBV5-1, the J call TRBJ2-7; 8 bases map to TRBD2. The germline gives CDR1 SGHRS, CDR2 YFSETQ. J was trimmed by 0 bases and V by 0 bases; bases with no gene match: 5. This CDR3 is built from 16 residues. CDR3 protein: CASSLGPSGLSYEQYF. CDR3 bases: TGCGCCAGCAGCTTGGGGCCTAGCGGGCTCTCCTACGAGCAGTACTTC.

The J gene is TRBJ2-3, the V gene TRBV5-1; D unclear. Trimming shortened V by 7 bases and J by 2 bases, and 11 bases separated the two germline ends. The CDR3 covers 13 residues. CDR1 and CDR2 (germline): SGHRS, YFSETQ. CDR3 loop: CASRRAVTDTQYF. The CDR3 coding sequence is TGCGCCAGCCGTCGGGCGGTCACAGATACGCAGTATTTT.

This rearrangement joins TRBV5-5 to TRBJ1-3, with 8 bases matching TRBD1. Germline trimming cut 5 bases from V and 0 bases from J; bases unmatched to any gene: 7. From germline, CDR1 is SGHKS and CDR2 YYEKEE (reference sequence). This CDR3 comprises 16 residues. The CDR3 spells CASSSDRANSGNTIYF. CDR3 nucleotide sequence: TGTGCCAGCAGTTCGGACAGGGCAAACTCTGGAAACACCATATATTTT.

The V call is TRBV6-5, the J call TRBJ2-1, with D perhaps TRBD1 or TRBD2 (5 bases each). This CDR3 has 16 amino acids. V was cut by 0 bases and J by 1 base, with 10 bases left in between. Per germline, CDR1 MNHEY and CDR2 SVGAGI. As DNA, the CDR3 is TGTGCCAGCAGTTACTCCGGGACGCCTTCCTACAATGAGCAGTTCTTC. Protein product: CASSYSGTPSYNEQFF.

The chain couples TRBV5-1 to TRBJ2-1, with 8 bases fitting TRBD2. The length of the CDR3 is 15 residues. Germline CDR1 and CDR2: SGHRS and YFSETQ. Unmatched junction bases numbered 5, after V lost 2 bases and J lost 4 bases. The CDR3 loop is CASSFPGGGYNEQFF. The CDR3 bases are TGCGCCAGCAGCTTTCCGGGAGGGGGATACAATGAGCAGTTCTTC.

DNA for the CDR3: TGTGCCACATCCTTCGGGAGCAGTTCCTACAATGAGCAGTTCTTC. Encoded protein: CATSFGSSSYNEQFF. The genes are TRBV21-1 and TRBJ2-1; the table's TRBD2 call for D was not verified on the DNA. TRBV21-1 is noted as a pseudogene. The CDR3 runs to 15 residues.

The genes are TRBV4-2 and TRBJ1-2, with 8 positions matching TRBD1. With V trimmed by 3 bases and J by 3 bases, 3 bases remained unmatched. Germline lookup yields CDR1 LGHNA and CDR2 YNFKEQ. The CDR3 is 14 residues long. The CDR3 sequence: CASSQAQGDYGYTF. The DNA of the CDR3 is TGTGCCAGCAGCCAGGCACAGGGGGACTATGGCTACACCTTC.

J is TRBJ1-1 and V is TRBV7-8; D is perhaps TRBD1 (5 bases). The CDR3 runs to 14 residues. Germline CDR1 and CDR2: SGHVS and FQNEAQ. V lost 1 base and J lost 3, with 9 bases in between. CDR3 sequence (DNA): TGTGCCAGCAGCTTAGGCCAGGGCGACACTGAAGCTTTCTTT. Its protein product is CASSLGQGDTEAFF. The full variable domain, its missing parts supplied by reference TRBV7-8 and TRBJ1-1, is GAGVSQSPRYKVAKRGQDVALRCDPISGHVSLFWYQQALGQGPEFLTYFQNEAQLDKSGLPSDRFFAERPEGSVSTLKIQRTQQEDSAVYLCASSLGQGDTEAFFGQGTRLTVV.

This sequence joins TRBV30 and TRBJ1-1; D is unclear. The V end lost 0 bases, the J end lost 4 bases, and 12 bases lay between the germline ends. The CDR3 covers 14 residues. Germline V lookup: CDR1 GTSNPN, CDR2 SVGIG (reference sequence). CDR3 in DNA: TGTGCCTGGAGTGTAATGGCCAGGCGCACTGAAGCTTTCTTT. This sequence encodes CAWSVMARRTEAFF.

The rearrangement links TRBV6-2 or TRBV6-3 to TRBJ1-2; D is undetermined. The V end lost 6 bases, the J end lost 1 base, and 18 bases lay between the germline ends. Germline CDR1 is MNHEY and CDR2 is SVGEGT. CDR3 length equals 16 residues. The CDR3: CASSPTVAAINYGYTF. The CDR3 DNA follows: TGTGCCAGCAGCCCTACAGTCGCAGCCATTAACTATGGCTACACCTTC.

The CDR3 DNA sequence: TGTGCCAGCAGCGGAGGGGACAGTACTTCCTACGAGCAGTACTTC. This sequence encodes CASSGGDSTSYEQYF. This sequence joins TRBV11-3 and TRBJ2-7, with a possible D match to TRBD1 (7 bases). Trimming took off 5 bases at V and 1 base at J, with 15 bases between the two ends. Germline lookup yields CDR1 SGHNT and CDR2 YENEEA. The CDR3 runs 15 residues.

The CDR3 DNA reads as TGTGCCAGCTCACCCACCACAGGGACTTCCTACGAGCAGTACTTC. The encoded protein is CASSPTTGTSYEQYF. The rearrangement links TRBV18 to TRBJ2-7; the D call may be TRBD1 or TRBD2 (6 bases each). The germline CDR1 and CDR2 sequences are KGHSH and LQKENI. With 3 bases removed from V and 1 base from J, the gap between germline ends came to 13 bases. There are 15 residues in the CDR3.

The chain carries TRBV9 and TRBJ2-2; the match to TRBD2 covers 14 bases. CDR1 and CDR2 from the germline V gene are SGDLS and YYNGEE. The CDR3 totals 17 residues. V shed 7 bases and J 4 bases; nucleotides not matched to a gene: 9. CDR3 in amino acids: CASARLAGGPSTGELFF. CDR3 coding DNA: TGTGCCAGCGCAAGACTAGCGGGGGGGCCGAGCACCGGGGAGCTGTTTTTT.

This chain uses TRBV27 with TRBJ2-3, with 8 bases fitting TRBD2. The CDR3 length is 14 residues. Germline assignment: CDR1 MNHEY and CDR2 SMNVEV (reference sequence). The ends lost 5 bases at V and 5 bases at J; junction bases unmatched: 6. CDR3 loop: CASSLGTRRDTQYF. DNA of the CDR3: TGTGCCAGCAGTCTCGGGACTAGGAGAGATACGCAGTATTTT.

The V gene is TRBV7-8, the J gene TRBJ2-7; a possible D gene is TRBD2 (6 bases). The length of the CDR3 is 14 residues. Trimming stripped 5 bases from V and 6 bases from J, with 17 bases between. Germline V lookup: CDR1 SGHVS, CDR2 FQNEAQ. The CDR3 region is CASSPRDRSGEQYF. Here the CDR3 DNA reads TGTGCCAGCAGCCCGCGGGACCGATCAGGCGAGCAGTACTTC. The whole variable domain, filled in from reference TRBV7-8 and TRBJ2-7, reads GAGVSQSPRYKVAKRGQDVALRCDPISGHVSLFWYQQALGQGPEFLTYFQNEAQLDKSGLPSDRFFAERPEGSVSTLKIQRTQQEDSAVYLCASSPRDRSGEQYFGPGTRLTVT.

This clone was seen a handful of times. This rearrangement joins TRBV7-9 to TRBJ1-6; 7 bases fit TRBD1. The V gene's germline CDR1 is SEHNR and CDR2 FQNEAQ (reference sequence). V lost 11 bases, J lost 5 bases, and 12 bases stayed unmatched. The CDR3 sequence is 15 residues long. CDR3 DNA sequence: TGTGCCGTCGACAGGGTGGCTACGAATAATTCACCCCTCCACTTT. It codes for CAVDRVATNNSPLHF.